Shown below are 24 T cell receptor beta chains from a single sample sequenced in a study of blood T cell repertoires in COVID-19. Clones were read by immunoSEQ multiplex PCR, and TCRdb kept only the in-frame ones, dropping some. The table includes about 290,000 clones, roughly 89% detected once. Sequenced input: peripheral blood. The receptors derive from a man in his forties or fifties with acute or convalescent COVID-19.

In this sample, this clone turned up once. This sequence joins TRBV9 and TRBJ2-2, with a weak D call TRBD1 (5 bases). CDR1 SGDLS and CDR2 YYNGEE come from the germline V gene. Deletions cut 0 bases from V and 5 bases from J, with 8 bases between. This CDR3 has 14 amino acids. The CDR3 protein is CASSVVPGTGELFF. CDR3 in DNA: TGTGCCAGCAGCGTAGTTCCAGGGACCGGGGAGCTGTTTTTT. The full variable domain, rest sourced from reference TRBV9 and TRBJ2-2, is DSGVTQTPKHLITATGQRVTLRCSPRSGDLSVYWYQQSLDQGLQFLIQYYNGEERAKGNILERFSAQQFPDLHSELNLSSLELGDSALYFCASSVVPGTGELFFGEGSRLTVL.

This rearrangement joins TRBV7-9 to TRBJ2-7; D gene unclear. V lost 4 bases and J lost 1, with 14 bases in between. CDR3 length: 15 amino acids. Germline CDR1 and CDR2: SEHNR and FQNEAQ (reference sequence). In nucleotides, the CDR3 is TGTGCCAGCAGCTCAACCGAGGTTCGGTCCTACGAGCAGTACTTC. Translation gives CASSSTEVRSYEQYF.

The chain links TRBV3-1 (or the pseudogene TRBV3-2) to TRBJ2-7, with D hard to call. Germline V gene sequence: CDR1 LGHDT, CDR2 YNNKEL (reference sequence). Trimming took 3 bases from V and 3 from J, leaving 12 bases between them. The CDR3 length is 14 residues. DNA for the CDR3: TGTGCCAGCAGCCAGCTGAACACTAACTACGAGCAGTACTTC. Its translation is CASSQLNTNYEQYF.

The V gene is TRBV2, the J gene TRBJ1-1; TRBD1 matches at 9 bases. J lost 4 bases, V lost 5 bases, and 5 bases had no gene match. CDR3 length: 14 amino acids. Germline V lookup: CDR1 SNHLY, CDR2 FYNNEI. CDR3 protein: CASSRQGEITEAFF. Written as DNA, the CDR3 is TGTGCCAGCAGTAGACAGGGGGAGATCACTGAAGCTTTCTTT.

There are a few counts of this clone. V is TRBV30 and J is TRBJ1-2, with a tentative D call TRBD1 (5 bases). The CDR3 extends over 13 amino acids. Germline lookup yields CDR1 GTSNPN and CDR2 SVGIG (reference sequence). V dropped 4 bases and J dropped 9 bases, with 18 bases sitting between them. Here the CDR3 DNA reads TGTGCCTGGATTAATGCAGGGAGGTATAGCTACACCTTC. Protein product: CAWINAGRYSYTF.

The chain employs TRBV14 and TRBJ1-3, with 8 bases lining up with TRBD1. Germline CDR1 SGHDN, CDR2 FVKESK. This CDR3 spans 14 amino acids. The V and J ends lost 4 bases and 4 bases, in that order; junction bases with no gene match: 3. The CDR3 loop reads CASSLRGRGNTIYF. CDR3 sequence (DNA): TGTGCCAGCAGCCTCAGGGGGCGAGGAAACACCATATATTTT.

The chain is built from TRBV6-5 and TRBJ2-7; 9 bases are shared with TRBD1. V shed 0 bases, J shed 5 bases, and the junction held 2 bases outside the gene matches. Germline CDR1 is MNHEY and CDR2 is SVGAGI. CDR3 length equals 14 residues. CDR3 loop: CASSYSGQGDEQYF. CDR3 bases: TGTGCCAGCAGTTACTCGGGACAGGGAGACGAGCAGTACTTC.

The chain couples TRBV11-2 to TRBJ2-5; D unclear. Deletions cut 8 bases from V and 3 bases from J, with 13 bases between. Germline-derived CDR1 and CDR2 are SGHAT and FQNNGV. This CDR3 contains 13 residues. The CDR3 protein is CASQWAGKETQYF. DNA of the CDR3: TGTGCCAGCCAATGGGCAGGAAAAGAGACCCAGTACTTC. The whole variable domain, filled in from reference TRBV11-2 and TRBJ2-5, reads EAGVAQSPRYKIIEKRQSVAFWCNPISGHATLYWYQQILGQGPKLLIQFQNNGVVDDSQLPKDRFSAERLKGVDSTLKIQPAKLEDSAVYLCASQWAGKETQYFGPGTRLLVL.

This clone came up once. The rearrangement uses TRBV5-1 and TRBJ1-4; D call uncertain. The CDR3 is made up of 13 amino acids. CDR1 and CDR2 (germline): SGHRS, YFSETQ. V lost 4 bases to trimming and J lost 7 bases, with 11 bases between them. DNA for the CDR3: TGCGCCAGCAGCCTCGGGAAGGGTGAAAAACTGTTTTTT. Its translation is CASSLGKGEKLFF. The entire variable domain, with the rest obtained from reference TRBV5-1 and TRBJ1-4, is as follows: KAGVTQTPRYLIKTRGQQVTLSCSPISGHRSVSWYQQTPGQGLQFLFEYFSETQRNKGNFPGRFSGRQFSNSRSEMNVSTLELGDSALYLCASSLGKGEKLFFGSGTQLSVL.

This clone was seen a few times. The J gene is TRBJ1-2, the V gene TRBV19, with 8 bases that match TRBD1. Per germline, CDR1 LNHDA and CDR2 SQIVND (reference sequence). V was pared by 1 base and J by 4 bases, with 2 bases of the junction left unmatched. The CDR3 is made up of 14 amino acids. This CDR3 is CASSIGQGRYGYTF. CDR3 sequence (DNA): TGTGCCAGTAGTATAGGACAGGGGCGCTATGGCTACACCTTC.

The CDR3 protein is CASSFGPYEQYF. The CDR3 DNA follows: TGTGCCAGCAGTTTTGGGCCCTACGAGCAGTACTTC. The rearrangement links TRBV12-3 or TRBV12-4 to TRBJ2-7; D is uncertain. With 3 bases removed from V and 2 bases from J, the gap between germline ends came to 5 bases. The CDR3 runs 12 residues.

About this clone itself: The identical CDR3 is also encoded by other nucleotide sequences in the sample. The V and J genes are TRBV3-1 (or the pseudogene TRBV3-2) and TRBJ1-1; D gene unclear. V lost 1 base, J lost 4 bases, and 4 bases lay in between. From germline, CDR1 is LGHDT and CDR2 YNNKEL (reference sequence). The CDR3 runs to 12 residues. In nucleotides, the CDR3 is TGTGCCAGCAGCCAAGCCGGCACTGAAGCTTTCTTT. Residues: CASSQAGTEAFF.

The V call is TRBV5-6, the J call TRBJ2-6; no reliable D call. This CDR3 is 16 amino acids long. Trimming left V 1 base short and J 0 bases short, with 8 bases between. The germline V gene has CDR1 SGHDT and CDR2 YYEEEE. The CDR3 coding sequence is TGTGCCAGCAGCTTGTTCGCAGACTCTGGGGCCAACGTCCTGACTTTC. This translates into CASSLFADSGANVLTF.

The chain employs TRBV5-4 and TRBJ2-3; no reliable D call. CDR1 SGHNT and CDR2 YYREEE come from the germline V gene (reference sequence). Between the trimmed V and J ends, which lost 1 base and 6 bases, there was a span of 6 bases. The CDR3 runs to 12 residues. Written as DNA, the CDR3 is TGTGCCAGCAGCTTGCCTGAGGATACGCAGTATTTT. This codes for CASSLPEDTQYF.

This clone was picked up a small number of times. DNA of the CDR3: TGCGCCAGCAGCTTGCAGGGGATTAACGAAGCTTTCTTT. This gives the protein CASSLQGINEAFF. V and J are TRBV5-1 and TRBJ1-1, with D perhaps TRBD1 (6 bases). V was shortened by 1 base and J by 8 bases, with 12 bases between the two germline ends. Germline V gene sequence: CDR1 SGHRS, CDR2 YFSETQ. The length of the CDR3 is 13 residues.

V gene TRBV11-2 combines with J gene TRBJ1-1; D unclear. The CDR3 runs 15 residues. Germline V gene data show CDR1 as SGHAT and CDR2 as FQNNGV. Trimming pared 5 bases from V and 0 bases from J, leaving 13 bases between. The CDR3 loop reads CASSPREVMNTEAFF. CDR3 DNA sequence: TGTGCCAGCAGCCCTCGGGAAGTCATGAACACTGAAGCTTTCTTT.

The rearrangement links TRBV5-1 to TRBJ2-1, with 16 bases that match TRBD2. The CDR3 is 17 residues long. V shed 0 bases and J 9 bases; nucleotides not matched to a gene: 6. Germline CDR1 and CDR2: SGHRS and YFSETQ. CDR3 in DNA: TGCGCCAGCAGCTTGGCGGGACTAGCGGGGGGGCCTAGTGAGCAGTTCTTC. As protein: CASSLAGLAGGPSEQFF.

This chain joins TRBV4-2 and TRBJ1-1, with TRBD1 as a possible D gene (5 bases). The CDR3 contains 14 residues. Germline V lookup: CDR1 LGHNA, CDR2 YNFKEQ. V gave up 0 bases and J gave up 7 bases, with 12 bases separating them. DNA of the CDR3: TGTGCCAGCAGCCAAGAGGGGGGTTCCCGTGAAGCTTTCTTT. This codes for CASSQEGGSREAFF.

The chain employs TRBV21-1 and TRBJ1-4; TRBD1 is taken as the D call from the table, unchecked against the DNA. TRBV21-1 is a pseudogene segment. This CDR3 region has 19 residues. CDR3 bases: TGTGCCAGCAGCAAACTAGGTGGCCGGCCGCAGGGGATTAATGAAAAACTGTTTTTT. Translation: CASSKLGGRPQGINEKLFF.

J is TRBJ1-5 and V is TRBV19, with 9 bases that match TRBD1. J gave up 6 bases and V 6 bases, and 6 bases lay outside the gene matches. The V gene's germline CDR1 is LNHDA and CDR2 SQIVND (reference sequence). The CDR3 length is 14 residues. The CDR3 sequence is CASRLQGASQPQHF. CDR3 nucleotides: TGTGCCAGTAGATTACAGGGGGCCTCTCAGCCCCAGCATTTT.

This chain joins TRBV11-2 and TRBJ1-4; TRBD1 aligns across 7 bases. The ends lost 0 bases at V and 8 bases at J; junction bases unmatched: 6. Germline lookup yields CDR1 SGHAT and CDR2 FQNNGV. This CDR3 has 15 residues. CDR3 bases: TGTGCCAGCAGCTTAGATGACAGGGTCCGGGAAAAACTGTTTTTT. Amino acids: CASSLDDRVREKLFF.

This chain connects TRBV7-2 to TRBJ2-3; D unclear. Trimming stripped 5 bases from V and 2 bases from J, with 14 bases between. This CDR3 contains 15 residues. The germline CDR1 and CDR2 sequences are SGHTA and FQGNSA. The CDR3 loop reads CASSLEGSFTDTQYF. In DNA, the CDR3 is TGTGCCAGCAGCCTAGAAGGTAGCTTCACAGATACGCAGTATTTT.

The chain combines TRBV5-1 with TRBJ1-6, with 10 positions matching TRBD1. CDR1 and CDR2 from the germline V gene are SGHRS and YFSETQ. The CDR3 runs to 16 residues. The V and J ends lost 1 base and 9 bases, in that order; junction bases with no gene match: 7. In DNA form, the CDR3 reads TGCGCCAGCAGCTTGATCCCGGGACAGGGGATTTCACCCCTCCACTTT. Amino acid sequence: CASSLIPGQGISPLHF.

V gene TRBV3-1 (or the pseudogene TRBV3-2) combines with J gene TRBJ1-5, with D unclear. Germline CDR1 is LGHDT and CDR2 is YNNKEL (reference sequence). V was cut by 0 bases and J by 0 bases, with 3 bases left in between. CDR3 length: 14 residues. The CDR3 coding sequence is TGTGCCAGCAGCCAAGATATTAGCAATCAGCCCCAGCATTTT. It encodes CASSQDISNQPQHF.